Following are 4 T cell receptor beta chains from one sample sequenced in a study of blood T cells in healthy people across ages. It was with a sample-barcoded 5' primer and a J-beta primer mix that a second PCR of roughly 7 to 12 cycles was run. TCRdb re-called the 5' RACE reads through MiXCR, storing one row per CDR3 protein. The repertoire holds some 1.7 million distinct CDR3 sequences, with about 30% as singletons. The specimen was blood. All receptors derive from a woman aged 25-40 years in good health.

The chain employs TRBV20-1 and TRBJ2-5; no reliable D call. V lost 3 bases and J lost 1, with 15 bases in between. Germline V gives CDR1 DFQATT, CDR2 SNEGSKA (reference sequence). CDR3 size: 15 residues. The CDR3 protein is CSARSHVEAQETQYF. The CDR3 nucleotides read TGCAGTGCTAGGAGCCACGTAGAGGCCCAAGAGACCCAGTACTTC.

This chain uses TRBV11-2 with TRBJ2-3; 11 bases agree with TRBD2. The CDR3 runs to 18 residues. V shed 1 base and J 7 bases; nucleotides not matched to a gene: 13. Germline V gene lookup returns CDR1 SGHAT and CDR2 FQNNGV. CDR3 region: CASSLVRLAGGPRNTQYF. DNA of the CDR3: TGTGCCAGCAGCTTAGTTCGGTTAGCGGGAGGGCCGAGGAATACGCAGTATTTT.

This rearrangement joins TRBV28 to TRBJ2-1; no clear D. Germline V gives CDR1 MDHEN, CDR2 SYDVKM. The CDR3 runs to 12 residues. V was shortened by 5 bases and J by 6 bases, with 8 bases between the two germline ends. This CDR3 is CASSGPPNEQFF. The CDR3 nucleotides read TGTGCCAGCAGTGGCCCCCCCAATGAGCAGTTCTTC.

The CDR3 bases are TGTGCCAGCACCCCTCAGATGGGGCGATCTAGAGTTAGCACAGATACGCAGTATTTT. Protein sequence: CASTPQMGRSRVSTDTQYF. The chain combines TRBV12-3 or TRBV12-4 with TRBJ2-3, with D tentatively TRBD1 (5 bases). The CDR3 is 19 residues long. V shed 7 bases and J shed 0 bases, with 26 bases lying between them.